This T cell receptor (beta chain) was identified in a study of radiation and T cells in renal cell carcinoma. The wider study: Nephrectomy followed 15 Gy stereotactic body radiation by 4 weeks.

This clone was picked up a small number of times. Method: immunoSEQ multiplex PCR; TCRdb's copy keeps in-frame clones and lacks some. The sample has roughly 100,000 clones; less than 90% are singletons. Described time point: baseline pretreatment blood. Treatment noted: 15 Gy SBRT to primary tumor, nephrectomy 4 weeks later. Blood was sampled at baseline, 2 weeks and 4 weeks after SBRT. Germline loops: CDR1 SGHTA, CDR2 FQGNSA. This CDR3 has 17 amino acids. The J segment lost 4 bases and the V segment lost 5 bases, leaving 8 bases of the junction unmatched. The specimen was blood, collected from a patient whose treatment included radiotherapy and nephrectomy. This receptor was identified in a middle-aged man with renal cell carcinoma. V gene TRBV7-2 combines with J gene TRBJ2-1, with 13 bases aligning to TRBD2. The CDR3 bases are TGTGCCAGCAGCAAACGGACTAGCGGGGGTGAGTACAATGAGCAGTTCTTC. Its translation: CASSKRTSGGEYNEQFF. Full variable domain (remainder filled in from reference TRBV7-2 and TRBJ2-1): GAGVSQSPSNKVTEKGKDVELRCDPISGHTALYWYRQSLGQGLEFLIYFQGNSAPDKSGLPSDRFSAERTGGSVSTLTIQRTQQEDSAVYLCASSKRTSGGEYNEQFFGPGTRLTVL.